The 26 T cell receptor beta chains presented below share a single source sample, sequenced in a study of Ad26.COV2.S vaccination and SARS-CoV-2 variants. The sample's treatment: over 15 received Ad26.COV2.S at low or high dose, single or two shots; about 5 received placebo; per-sample allocation not given. The investigators took samples on day 63 after the first vaccine or placebo injection. Data came from immunoSEQ multiplex PCR; TCRdb stores just in-frame clones and leaves some out. The table lists some 390,000 clones, more than 85% of them singletons. The material was peripheral blood, obtained in a trial of Ad26.COV2.S vaccine versus placebo. These receptors all come from a person aged 18-65 years who received the Ad26.COV2.S COVID-19 vaccine or a placebo.

The chain links TRBV6-5 to TRBJ1-2; 9 nucleotides match TRBD1. The CDR3 length is 15 residues. The germline gives CDR1 MNHEY, CDR2 SVGAGI. V gave up 6 bases and J gave up 8 bases; unmatched junction bases: 13. CDR3 coding DNA: TGTGCCAGCAGACCCGATACAGGGGGCGGTGGAGGCTACACCTTC. Amino acid sequence: CASRPDTGGGGGYTF.

This chain connects TRBV14 to TRBJ1-2; 7 bases fit TRBD1. CDR1 SGHDN and CDR2 FVKESK come from the germline V gene. The CDR3 sequence is 17 residues long. With 4 bases clipped from V and 1 base from J, the junction kept 12 bases outside the gene matches. The CDR3 DNA reads TGTGCCAGCAGCCGGCAGGGGGGGGGACCCTATAACTATGGCTACACCTTC. Translating it yields CASSRQGGGPYNYGYTF. The whole variable domain, remainder taken from reference TRBV14 and TRBJ1-2, is EAGVTQFPSHSVIEKGQTVTLRCDPISGHDNLYWYRRVMGKEIKFLLHFVKESKQDESGMPNNRFLAERTGGTYSTLKVQPAELEDSGVYFCASSRQGGGPYNYGYTFGSGTRLTVV.

J is TRBJ2-5 and V is TRBV19, with TRBD2 matching 7 bases. The CDR3 runs 14 residues. Germline V gives CDR1 LNHDA, CDR2 SQIVND (reference sequence). Trimming took 6 bases from V and 2 from J; bases not matched to a gene: 6. The CDR3 region is CASRLASGQETQYF. CDR3 bases: TGTGCCAGTAGACTGGCTAGCGGACAAGAGACCCAGTACTTC.

The sample holds a few counts of this clone. This specimen includes other DNA sequences encoding the same CDR3. The V call is TRBV12-3 or TRBV12-4, the J call TRBJ1-2; no definite D call. The V gene lost 4 bases and the J gene lost 4 bases, with 4 bases spanning the gap. The CDR3 runs 11 residues. CDR3 region: CASSSRYGYTF. CDR3 coding DNA: TGTGCCAGCAGTTCCCGCTATGGCTACACCTTC.

The chain combines TRBV30 with TRBJ2-1, with a possible D match to TRBD1 (6 bases). Per germline, CDR1 GTSNPN and CDR2 SVGIG (reference sequence). The CDR3 runs to 17 residues. Trimming removed 1 base at V and 6 bases at J, with 22 bases between. The CDR3 nucleotides are TGTGCCTGGAGTGGGACAGAAGGGTTGGGGACCCTCAATGAGCAGTTCTTC. Residues: CAWSGTEGLGTLNEQFF.

The chain joins TRBV5-1 to TRBJ1-2; D call uncertain. The CDR3 is 13 residues long. Germline V gene lookup returns CDR1 SGHRS and CDR2 YFSETQ. The germline V and J ends were trimmed by 5 bases and 2 bases, with 10 bases remaining between them. The CDR3 DNA follows: TGCGCCAGCAGGACTCCCGGGAACTATGGCTACACCTTC. This gives the protein CASRTPGNYGYTF.

J is TRBJ2-5 and V is TRBV29-1; D might be TRBD2 (5 bases). The CDR3 is made up of 12 amino acids. V was clipped by 3 bases and J by 5 bases, with 10 bases between them. Germline CDR1 reads SQVTM; CDR2 reads ANQGSEA. CDR3: CSVDGQRETQYF. As DNA, the CDR3 is TGCAGCGTTGATGGGCAGCGGGAGACCCAGTACTTC.

The rearrangement links TRBV5-1 to TRBJ1-2, with TRBD1 matching over 10 bases. J gave up 2 bases and V 4 bases, and 11 bases lay outside the gene matches. CDR1 is SGHRS and CDR2 is YFSETQ in the germline V gene. The CDR3 totals 17 residues. Here the CDR3 DNA reads TGCGCCAGCAGCCCCCGGGACAGGGGAAAGGGGAACTATGGCTACACCTTC. It yields the protein CASSPRDRGKGNYGYTF.

The rearrangement joins TRBV5-4 to TRBJ1-1, with a weak D call TRBD1 (6 bases). The CDR3 runs 15 residues. The V end was cut by 2 bases, the J end by 4 bases, with 15 bases between. Germline loops: CDR1 SGHNT, CDR2 YYREEE (reference sequence). In DNA, the CDR3 is TGTGCCAGCAGCTTATCACAGGGCTTCGGCACTGAAGCTTTCTTT. It is translated as CASSLSQGFGTEAFF.

The chain joins TRBV10-2 to TRBJ2-7, with a tentative D call TRBD2 (6 bases). Trimming took 6 bases from V and 3 from J, leaving 15 bases between them. The CDR3 spans 14 residues. The germline V gene encodes CDR1 WSHSY and CDR2 SAAADI. The chain's CDR3 is CASRPLGGSYEQYF. The DNA for the CDR3 is TGCGCCAGCAGGCCCCTAGGAGGGAGCTACGAGCAGTACTTC.

The chain uses TRBV19 and TRBJ1-1, with 7 bases lining up with TRBD1. Germline-derived CDR1 and CDR2 are LNHDA and SQIVND (reference sequence). This CDR3 contains 13 residues. The ends lost 7 bases at V and 3 bases at J; junction bases unmatched: 5. The CDR3, as DNA: TGTGCCAGTACCGACAGGGCCTACACTGAAGCTTTCTTT. This gives the protein CASTDRAYTEAFF.

The CDR3 DNA follows: TGTGCCAGCAAATCAGGGGGCTCTAACTATGGCTACACCTTC. Amino acids: CASKSGGSNYGYTF. The chain uses TRBV6-6 and TRBJ1-2; 8 nucleotides match TRBD1. The CDR3 covers 14 residues. Germline-derived CDR1 and CDR2 are MNHNY and SVGAGI (reference sequence). After removal of 7 bases from V and 0 bases from J, the junction contained 4 bases not matched to a gene.

The chain combines TRBV5-1 with TRBJ1-2; 8 bases are a match to TRBD1. The V segment lost 4 bases and the J segment 4 bases; nucleotides outside the gene matches: 12. The CDR3 contains 16 residues. Germline values: CDR1 SGHRS, CDR2 YFSETQ. CDR3 residues: CASSPDLGQGGYGYTF. Here the CDR3 DNA reads TGCGCCAGCAGCCCGGATCTAGGACAGGGAGGCTATGGCTACACCTTC.

As DNA, the CDR3 is TGCGCCAGCAGTGCCTCCTTGGGGTATACGCAGTATTTT. Its protein is CASSASLGYTQYF. The chain recombines TRBV10-1 with TRBJ2-3, with unresolved D. The germline V gene has CDR1 WNHNN and CDR2 SYGVQD (reference sequence). Trimming shortened V by 4 bases and J by 7 bases, and 12 bases separated the two germline ends. The CDR3 length is 13 residues.

This chain uses TRBV6-6 with TRBJ2-3; possible D gene TRBD2, 5 bases. Looked up from germline, CDR1 is MNHNY and CDR2 is SVGAGI (reference sequence). With 2 bases removed from V and 1 base from J, the gap between germline ends came to 13 bases. The CDR3 is 16 residues long. For the CDR3, the DNA is TGTGCCAGCAGTTACGACCCGGGAACCCGCACAGATACGCAGTATTTT. Its protein product is CASSYDPGTRTDTQYF.

V usage is TRBV25-1 and J usage is TRBJ1-5; the match to TRBD1 covers 10 bases. The germline gives CDR1 MGHDK, CDR2 SYGVNS. CDR3 length equals 13 residues. The V and J ends lost 4 bases and 13 bases, in that order; junction bases with no gene match: 7. The DNA for the CDR3 is TGTGCCAGCAGTGGGGACGGGACAGGGGATCAGCATTTT. Its protein product is CASSGDGTGDQHF. Supplemented by reference TRBV25-1 and TRBJ1-5, the full variable domain reads EADIYQTPRYLVIGTGKKITLECSQTMGHDKMYWYQQDPGMELHLIHYSYGVNSTEKGDLSSESTVSRIRTEHFPLTLESARPSHTSQYLCASSGDGTGDQHFGDGTRLSIL.

This sequence joins TRBV2 and TRBJ2-2; no clear D. The ends were cut back, 3 bases at V and 0 bases at J, with 11 bases in the middle. The CDR3 runs 16 residues. Per germline, CDR1 SNHLY and CDR2 FYNNEI. The CDR3 is CASSDLDTPNTGELFF. The CDR3 DNA sequence: TGTGCCAGCAGTGATCTAGACACGCCGAACACCGGGGAGCTGTTTTTT.

The CDR3 loop reads CASSLEGRRPTNEKLFF. The CDR3 bases are TGCGCCAGCAGCTTGGAGGGACGGAGACCAACTAATGAAAAACTGTTTTTT. The chain recombines TRBV5-1 with TRBJ1-4, with a tentative D call TRBD1 (5 bases). Germline V gene data show CDR1 as SGHRS and CDR2 as YFSETQ. CDR3 length: 17 amino acids. Trimming left V 0 bases short and J 0 bases short, with 12 bases between. The whole variable domain, filled in from reference TRBV5-1 and TRBJ1-4, reads KAGVTQTPRYLIKTRGQQVTLSCSPISGHRSVSWYQQTPGQGLQFLFEYFSETQRNKGNFPGRFSGRQFSNSRSEMNVSTLELGDSALYLCASSLEGRRPTNEKLFFGSGTQLSVL.

The chain carries TRBV7-8 and TRBJ2-5; a possible D gene is TRBD2 (5 bases). The CDR3 is 15 residues long. The germline V and J ends were trimmed by 1 base and 4 bases, with 13 bases remaining between them. Germline V gene sequence: CDR1 SGHVS, CDR2 FQNEAQ. CDR3 bases: TGTGCCAGCAGCTTAGAGGCGTTGGGGAGAGAGACCCAGTACTTC. This gives the protein CASSLEALGRETQYF.

This clone was observed a handful of times. The rearrangement links TRBV10-1 to TRBJ1-1; D unclear. The germline V gene encodes CDR1 WNHNN and CDR2 SYGVQD (reference sequence). V dropped 0 bases and J dropped 14 bases, with 13 bases sitting between them. The CDR3 totals 12 residues. The CDR3 DNA reads as TGCGCCAGCAGTGAGTCAAGCCAGGCTCCCTTCTTT. This translates into CASSESSQAPFF.

The chain is built from TRBV3-1 (or the pseudogene TRBV3-2) and TRBJ2-3; D could derive from TRBD1 or TRBD2 (5 bases each). CDR3 size: 15 residues. Trimming cost V 4 bases and J 6 bases, with 17 bases left between them. CDR1 is LGHDT, CDR2 YNNKEL, per germline (reference sequence). DNA for the CDR3: TGTGCCAGCAGCCGGGGGAATGTAAAGGGGGATACGCAGTATTTT. Translated: CASSRGNVKGDTQYF.

The rearrangement links TRBV19 to TRBJ2-5; TRBD2 aligns across 9 bases. Germline values: CDR1 LNHDA, CDR2 SQIVND (reference sequence). The length of the CDR3 is 15 residues. The trim removed 1 base at V and 3 bases at J, leaving 3 bases unmatched. CDR3 loop: CASSIAASGEETQYF. In DNA form, the CDR3 reads TGTGCCAGTAGTATAGCGGCTAGCGGGGAAGAGACCCAGTACTTC.

The gene calls are TRBV3-1 (or the pseudogene TRBV3-2) and TRBJ2-3; D is uncertain. V was pared by 1 base and J by 4 bases, with 9 bases between. The CDR3 loop spans 14 amino acids. CDR1 and CDR2 (germline): LGHDT, YNNKEL (reference sequence). DNA of the CDR3: TGTGCCAGCAGCCAAGTTCTAGACTCAGATACGCAGTATTTT. This sequence encodes CASSQVLDSDTQYF.

CDR3 nucleotide sequence: TGTGCCAGCCAGCAGGAGTATTCGAACACCGGGGAGCTGTTTTTT. This codes for CASQQEYSNTGELFF. The gene calls are TRBV2 and TRBJ2-2; D remains ambiguous. This CDR3 spans 15 amino acids. Trimming pared 8 bases from V and 0 bases from J, leaving 13 bases between. Germline V lookup: CDR1 SNHLY, CDR2 FYNNEI.

V gene TRBV5-6 combines with J gene TRBJ2-2; a possible D gene is TRBD1 (6 bases). Germline lookup yields CDR1 SGHDT and CDR2 YYEEEE. V lost 4 bases and J lost 8, with 9 bases in between. The CDR3 is 12 residues long. The CDR3: CASSLGQGELFF. The DNA for the CDR3 is TGTGCCAGCAGCCTAGGACAGGGGGAGCTGTTTTTT.

The rearrangement uses TRBV18 and TRBJ1-2; no clear D gene. Trimming cost V 6 bases and J 4 bases, with 12 bases left between them. The CDR3 runs to 13 residues. Per germline, CDR1 KGHSH and CDR2 LQKENI. The CDR3 loop is CASSQAGPYGYTF. CDR3 DNA sequence: TGTGCCAGCTCGCAGGCAGGTCCCTATGGCTACACCTTC. Together with reference TRBV18 and TRBJ1-2, the CDR3 gives the full variable domain: NAGVMQNPRHLVRRRGQEARLRCSPMKGHSHVYWYRQLPEEGLKFMVYLQKENIIDESGMPKERFSAEFPKEGPSILRIQQVVRGDSAAYFCASSQAGPYGYTFGSGTRLTVV.